This T cell receptor (beta chain) was obtained from a study of blood T cells in healthy people across ages. The second PCR ran roughly 7 to 11 cycles with a sample-barcoded 5' primer and J-beta primers. TCRdb recomputed calls from the 5' RACE reads with MiXCR, one row per CDR3 protein. The sample has hundreds of thousands of distinct CDR3 sequences, around 24% seen once. This clonotype was seen just once. CDR3 length: 13 residues. Germline V lookup: CDR1 MDHEN, CDR2 SYDVKM. Trimming took off 5 bases at V and 9 bases at J, with 14 bases between the two ends. These data also featured in a second study, about T cells of mothers and their children. That work contributes: For each mother, over 8 million TCR beta CDR3 reads were obtained, and for each child, about 3 million.

The TCR was taken from a boy aged 5 to 17 in good health. Sequenced material: blood. The chain is built from TRBV28 and TRBJ1-5; maybe TRBD1 (5 bases). The CDR3 reads CASSTGGSRPQHF. CDR3 in DNA: TGTGCCAGCAGTACGGGGGGAAGTCGGCCCCAGCATTTT.